The rows below give T cell receptor beta chains drawn from one sample of a study of T-cell reconstitution after alpha-beta-depleted transplantation in children. TCRdb re-called the PCR reads through MiXCR, storing one row per CDR3 protein. The table has roughly 340,000 distinct CDR3 sequences, about 16% seen once; the top ten hold just over 40%. The specimen was PBMCs, mostly from graft donor cells, collected 360 days after TCRalphabeta/CD19-depleted stem cell transplant. The receptor source for this set is a male patient aged 2-15 years who had a stem cell transplant for acute lymphoblastic leukemia, so the T cells may come from the graft donor. The CDR3 runs from the conserved cysteine through the conserved F or W. Fields, in order: D gene, clone size, V gene, J gene, CDR3 protein, CDR3 DNA. D genes are given only for firm matches. Size tells how often a clone was seen (once, few, many) or the class of an expanded clone, and some rows leave it out.

D: TRBD1; size: few; V: TRBV5-1; J: TRBJ1-1; CDR3: CASSLLTGVSTEAFF; DNA: TGCGCCAGCAGCTTATTGACAGGGGTGAGCACTGAAGCTTTCTTT
D: .; size: .; V: TRBV18; J: TRBJ1-3; CDR3: CASSPGDVSGNTIYF; DNA: TGTGCCAGCTCACCCGGGGACGTCTCTGGAAACACCATATATTTT
D: .; size: .; V: TRBV20-1; J: TRBJ2-5; CDR3: CSARLRGKETQYF; DNA: TGCAGTGCTAGATTAAGGGGAAAAGAGACCCAGTACTTC
D: .; size: many; V: TRBV12-3/TRBV12-4; J: TRBJ1-1; CDR3: CASKGHPNTEAFF; DNA: TGTGCCAGCAAAGGACACCCGAACACTGAAGCTTTCTTT
D: .; size: few; V: TRBV12-3/TRBV12-4; J: TRBJ2-5; CDR3: CASSLYAQPQETQYF; DNA: TGTGCCAGCAGTTTATACGCACAGCCTCAAGAGACCCAGTACTTC
D: .; size: .; V: TRBV12-3/TRBV12-4; J: TRBJ1-2; CDR3: CASSFSWQEGGYTF; DNA: TGTGCCAGCAGTTTCTCCTGGCAGGAAGGGGGCTACACCTTC
D: .; size: .; V: TRBV9; J: TRBJ2-1; CDR3: CASSGIGYNEQFF; DNA: TGTGCCAGCAGCGGGATCGGGTACAATGAGCAGTTCTTC
D: TRBD2; size: few; V: TRBV9; J: TRBJ2-1; CDR3: CASSQPAGGAYNEQFF; DNA: TGTGCCAGCAGCCAGCCAGCGGGAGGGGCTTACAATGAGCAGTTCTTC
D: TRBD1; size: few; V: TRBV3-1; J: TRBJ2-5; CDR3: CASSQVFQGAAGETQYF; DNA: TGTGCCAGCAGCCAAGTTTTTCAGGGGGCGGCTGGTGAGACCCAGTACTTC
D: .; size: .; V: TRBV28; J: TRBJ1-5; CDR3: CASSLAGSRNQPQHF; DNA: TGTGCCAGCAGTTTGGCCGGGAGCCGCAATCAGCCCCAGCATTTT
D: TRBD2; size: .; V: TRBV20-1; J: TRBJ2-1; CDR3: CSAMGGVYDEQFF; DNA: TGCAGTGCTATGGGGGGGGTTTACGATGAGCAGTTCTTC
D: TRBD2; size: .; V: TRBV4-1; J: TRBJ2-5; CDR3: CASSQEPAGNPWSETQYF; DNA: TGCGCCAGCAGCCAAGAACCAGCGGGAAATCCCTGGTCAGAGACCCAGTACTTC
D: .; size: many; V: TRBV28; J: TRBJ1-1; CDR3: CASSPRQNPEAFF; DNA: TGTGCCAGCAGTCCCCGACAGAATCCTGAAGCTTTCTTT
D: TRBD1; size: .; V: TRBV6-1; J: TRBJ1-1; CDR3: CASRGQGRTEAFF; DNA: TGTGCCAGCAGAGGACAGGGGCGGACTGAAGCTTTCTTT
D: TRBD1; size: few; V: TRBV5-1; J: TRBJ2-5; CDR3: CASSVNTGGVETQYF; DNA: TGCGCCAGCAGCGTAAACACAGGGGGCGTGGAGACCCAGTACTTC
D: TRBD2; size: few; V: TRBV29-1; J: TRBJ2-1; CDR3: CSVEGWPAGGGNEQFF; DNA: TGCAGCGTTGAAGGGTGGCCAGCGGGAGGAGGCAATGAGCAGTTCTTC
D: TRBD2; size: .; V: TRBV20-1; J: TRBJ2-5; CDR3: CSARLAGGSTGGETQYF; DNA: TGCAGTGCAAGACTAGCGGGAGGGAGCACCGGGGGAGAGACCCAGTACTTC
D: .; size: .; V: TRBV28; J: TRBJ1-5; CDR3: CASSFRQNQPQHF; DNA: TGTGCCAGCAGTTTTCGACAGAATCAGCCCCAGCATTTT
D: .; size: .; V: TRBV7-2; J: TRBJ2-2; CDR3: CASSLASWNTGELFF; DNA: TGTGCCAGCAGCTTAGCTAGTTGGAACACCGGGGAGCTGTTTTTT
D: .; size: many; V: TRBV24-1; J: TRBJ1-1; CDR3: CATRRSKDTEAFF; DNA: TGTGCCACCAGGCGGAGTAAGGACACTGAAGCTTTCTTT
D: TRBD1; size: .; V: TRBV29-1; J: TRBJ2-1; CDR3: CSVEKGQGHNEQFF; DNA: TGCAGCGTTGAAAAGGGACAGGGTCACAATGAGCAGTTCTTC
D: .; size: few; V: TRBV10-3; J: TRBJ2-2; CDR3: CAISELYTGELFF; DNA: TGTGCCATCAGTGAGCTTTACACCGGGGAGCTGTTTTTT
D: .; size: many; V: TRBV20-1; J: TRBJ2-1; CDR3: CSNRDPLYFYNEQFF; DNA: TGCAGTAACCGGGACCCTCTTTACTTCTACAATGAGCAGTTCTTC
D: TRBD2; size: many; V: TRBV6-5; J: TRBJ2-7; CDR3: CASGRGAGEQYF; DNA: TGTGCCAGCGGTAGGGGAGCGGGGGAGCAGTACTTC
D: TRBD2; size: .; V: TRBV27; J: TRBJ2-1; CDR3: CASTHASGGYNEQFF; DNA: TGTGCCAGCACCCACGCTTCGGGAGGATACAATGAGCAGTTCTTC
D: .; size: few; V: TRBV28; J: TRBJ1-4; CDR3: CASSHLGITNEKLFF; DNA: TGTGCCAGCAGTCACCTCGGGATAACTAATGAAAAACTGTTTTTT
D: .; size: .; V: TRBV9; J: TRBJ2-1; CDR3: CASSPGSHAYNEQFF; DNA: TGTGCCAGCTCCCCCGGGAGCCATGCCTACAATGAGCAGTTCTTC
D: .; size: few; V: TRBV4-1; J: TRBJ1-2; CDR3: CASSQYGLSPPYGYTF; DNA: TGCGCCAGCAGCCAATACGGACTCAGCCCCCCTTATGGCTACACCTTC
D: .; size: few; V: TRBV6-2/TRBV6-3; J: TRBJ2-7; CDR3: CASSPAAYEQYF; DNA: TGTGCCAGCAGTCCGGCGGCGTACGAGCAGTACTTC
D: TRBD2; size: .; V: TRBV12-5; J: TRBJ2-7; CDR3: CASGLVYLSGRARGEQYF; DNA: TGTGCTAGTGGTTTGGTATATCTGAGCGGGAGGGCCCGGGGTGAGCAGTACTTC
D: .; size: .; V: TRBV24-1; J: TRBJ2-2; CDR3: CATSERQAGELFF; DNA: TGTGCCACCAGTGAACGACAGGCCGGGGAGCTGTTTTTT